This T cell receptor (beta chain) is from a study of beta chain features in type 1 diabetes. Study observations and caveats: Reads derived from cDNA could over-represent cells showing high TCR expression.

Trimming shortened V by 3 bases and J by 3 bases, and 12 bases separated the two germline ends. Germline CDR1 is MNHEY and CDR2 is SMNVEV (reference sequence). The CDR3 has 15 residues. This clone was counted ten times or more. Its antigen is still unknown. Investigators reverse transcribed all isolated RNA, so they sequenced expressed TCRB transcripts. Produced via immunoSEQ multiplex PCR; TCRdb's table is partial and in-frame only. Here the sample spans about 220,000 clones, 11% being singletons. This TCR derives from a man aged 18 to 30 in good health. The sequencing sample was made of central memory CD4+ T cells from blood. The chain carries TRBV27 and TRBJ2-1, with D uncertain. Here the CDR3 DNA reads TGTGCCAGCAGTTTGTCCAGGTCCAACTACAATGAGCAGTTCTTC. Amino acids: CASSLSRSNYNEQFF.